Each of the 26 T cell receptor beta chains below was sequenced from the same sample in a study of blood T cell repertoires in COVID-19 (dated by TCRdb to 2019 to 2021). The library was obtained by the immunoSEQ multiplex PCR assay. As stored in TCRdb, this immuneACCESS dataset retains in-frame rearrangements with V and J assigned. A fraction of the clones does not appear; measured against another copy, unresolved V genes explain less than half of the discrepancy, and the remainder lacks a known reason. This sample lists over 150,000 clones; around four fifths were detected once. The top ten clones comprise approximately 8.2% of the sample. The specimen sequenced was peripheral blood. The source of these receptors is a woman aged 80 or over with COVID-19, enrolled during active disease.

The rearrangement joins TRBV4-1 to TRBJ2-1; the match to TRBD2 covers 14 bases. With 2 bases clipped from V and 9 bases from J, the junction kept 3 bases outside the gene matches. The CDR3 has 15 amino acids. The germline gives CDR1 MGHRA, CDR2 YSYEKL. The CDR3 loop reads CASSQRLAGGGEQFF. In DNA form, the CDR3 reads TGCGCCAGCAGCCAAAGACTAGCGGGGGGGGGTGAGCAGTTCTTC.

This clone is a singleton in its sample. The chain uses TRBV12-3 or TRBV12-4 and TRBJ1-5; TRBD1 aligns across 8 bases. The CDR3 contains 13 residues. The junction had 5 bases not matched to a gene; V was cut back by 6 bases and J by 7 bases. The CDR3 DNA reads TGTGCCAGCAGCCCAGGGGGCTGGCAGCCCCAGCATTTT. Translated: CASSPGGWQPQHF.

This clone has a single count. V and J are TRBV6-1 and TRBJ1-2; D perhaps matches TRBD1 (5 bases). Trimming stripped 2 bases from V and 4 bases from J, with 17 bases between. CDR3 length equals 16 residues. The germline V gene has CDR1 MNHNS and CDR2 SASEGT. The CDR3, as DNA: TGTGCCAGCAGTGAATCTGGGACCCTGGGAGGCTATGGCTACACCTTC. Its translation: CASSESGTLGGYGYTF.

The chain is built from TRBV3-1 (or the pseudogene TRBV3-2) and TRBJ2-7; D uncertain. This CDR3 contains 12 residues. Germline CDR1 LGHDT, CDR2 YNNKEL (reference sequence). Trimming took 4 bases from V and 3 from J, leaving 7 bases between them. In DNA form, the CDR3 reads TGTGCCAGCAGCCTCACGGGCTACGAGCAGTACTTC. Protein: CASSLTGYEQYF.

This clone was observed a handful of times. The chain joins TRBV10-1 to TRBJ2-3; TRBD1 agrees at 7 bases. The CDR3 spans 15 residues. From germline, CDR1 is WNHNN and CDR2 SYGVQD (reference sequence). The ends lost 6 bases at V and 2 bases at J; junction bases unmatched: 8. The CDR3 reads CASSEPGQLTDTQYF. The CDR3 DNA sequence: TGCGCCAGCAGCGAACCGGGACAGCTCACAGATACGCAGTATTTT.

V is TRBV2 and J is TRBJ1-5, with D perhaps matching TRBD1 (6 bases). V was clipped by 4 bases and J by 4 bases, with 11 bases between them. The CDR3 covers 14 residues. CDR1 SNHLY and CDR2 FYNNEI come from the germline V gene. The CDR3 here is CASSGQERNQPQHF. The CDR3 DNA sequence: TGTGCCAGCAGTGGACAGGAACGAAATCAGCCCCAGCATTTT.

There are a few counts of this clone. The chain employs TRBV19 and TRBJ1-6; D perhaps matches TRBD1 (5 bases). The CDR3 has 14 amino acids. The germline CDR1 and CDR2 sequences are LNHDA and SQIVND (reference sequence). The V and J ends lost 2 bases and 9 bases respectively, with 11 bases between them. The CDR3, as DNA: TGTGCCAGTAGTATATCGGGGGGGAGTTCACCCCTCCACTTT. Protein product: CASSISGGSSPLHF. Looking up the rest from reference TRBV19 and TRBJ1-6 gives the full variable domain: DGGITQSPKYLFRKEGQNVTLSCEQNLNHDAMYWYRQDPGQGLRLIYYSQIVNDFQKGDIAEGYSVSREKKESFPLTVTSAQKNPTAFYLCASSISGGSSPLHFGNGTRLTVT.

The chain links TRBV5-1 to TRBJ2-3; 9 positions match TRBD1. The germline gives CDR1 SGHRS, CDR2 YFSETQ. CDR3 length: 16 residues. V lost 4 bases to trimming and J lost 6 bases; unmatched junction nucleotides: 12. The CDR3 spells CASSISGQGSSDTQYF. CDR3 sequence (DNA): TGCGCCAGCAGCATAAGCGGACAGGGGTCTTCCGATACGCAGTATTTT.

CDR3 region: CASSAEGQGQETQYF. As DNA, the CDR3 is TGTGCCAGCAGTGCTGAGGGACAGGGCCAAGAGACCCAGTACTTC. The J gene is TRBJ2-5, the V gene TRBV2; TRBD1 agrees at 9 bases. V was clipped by 4 bases and J by 1 base; unmatched bases: 4. The CDR3 is 15 residues long. Germline V gene sequence: CDR1 SNHLY, CDR2 FYNNEI.

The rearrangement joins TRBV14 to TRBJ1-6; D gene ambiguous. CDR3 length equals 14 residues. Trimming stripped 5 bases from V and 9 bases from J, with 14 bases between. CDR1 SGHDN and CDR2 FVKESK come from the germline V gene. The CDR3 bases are TGTGCCAGCAGCTCAGAGGTTCGGGGTTCACCCCTCCACTTT. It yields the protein CASSSEVRGSPLHF. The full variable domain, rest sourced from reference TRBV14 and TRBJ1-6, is EAGVTQFPSHSVIEKGQTVTLRCDPISGHDNLYWYRRVMGKEIKFLLHFVKESKQDESGMPNNRFLAERTGGTYSTLKVQPAELEDSGVYFCASSSEVRGSPLHFGNGTRLTVT.

The CDR3 region is CASSVTGIADTQYF. CDR3 nucleotides: TGTGCCAGCAGTGTTACAGGGATTGCAGATACGCAGTATTTT. The chain links TRBV2 to TRBJ2-3, with D perhaps TRBD1 (6 bases). Trimming took off 4 bases at V and 4 bases at J, with 12 bases between the two ends. Germline V lookup: CDR1 SNHLY, CDR2 FYNNEI. There are 14 residues in the CDR3.

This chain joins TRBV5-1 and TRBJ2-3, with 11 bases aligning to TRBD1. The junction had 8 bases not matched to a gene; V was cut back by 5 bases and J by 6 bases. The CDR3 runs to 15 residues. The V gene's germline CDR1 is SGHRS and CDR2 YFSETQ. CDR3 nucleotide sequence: TGCGCCAGCAGGAAGGGACAGGGGGTTTTGGATACGCAGTATTTT. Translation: CASRKGQGVLDTQYF.

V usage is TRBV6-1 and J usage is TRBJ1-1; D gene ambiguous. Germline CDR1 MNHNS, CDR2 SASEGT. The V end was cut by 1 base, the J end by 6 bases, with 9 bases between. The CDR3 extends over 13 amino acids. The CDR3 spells CASSEVGRAEAFF. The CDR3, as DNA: TGTGCCAGCAGTGAAGTAGGGAGGGCTGAAGCTTTCTTT.

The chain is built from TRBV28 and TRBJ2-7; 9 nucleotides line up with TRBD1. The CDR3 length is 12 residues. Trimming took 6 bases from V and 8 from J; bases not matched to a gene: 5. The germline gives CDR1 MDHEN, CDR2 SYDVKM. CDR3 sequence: CASSPGQGKQYF. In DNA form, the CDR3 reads TGTGCCAGCAGCCCCGGACAGGGGAAGCAGTACTTC.

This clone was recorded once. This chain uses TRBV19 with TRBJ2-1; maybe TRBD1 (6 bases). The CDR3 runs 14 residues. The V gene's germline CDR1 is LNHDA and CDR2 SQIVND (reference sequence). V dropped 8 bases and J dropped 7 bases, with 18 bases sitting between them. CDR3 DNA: TGTGCCAGTCGTTATAGGCAGGGGACGAATGAGCAGTTCTTC. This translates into CASRYRQGTNEQFF. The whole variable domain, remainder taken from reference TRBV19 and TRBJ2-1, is DGGITQSPKYLFRKEGQNVTLSCEQNLNHDAMYWYRQDPGQGLRLIYYSQIVNDFQKGDIAEGYSVSREKKESFPLTVTSAQKNPTAFYLCASRYRQGTNEQFFGPGTRLTVL.

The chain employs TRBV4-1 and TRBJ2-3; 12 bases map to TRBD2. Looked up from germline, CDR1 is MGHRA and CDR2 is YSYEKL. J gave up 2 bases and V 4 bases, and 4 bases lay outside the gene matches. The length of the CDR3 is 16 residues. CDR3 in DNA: TGCGCCAGCAGCCCCAGACTAGCGGGGGACACAGATACGCAGTATTTT. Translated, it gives CASSPRLAGDTDTQYF.

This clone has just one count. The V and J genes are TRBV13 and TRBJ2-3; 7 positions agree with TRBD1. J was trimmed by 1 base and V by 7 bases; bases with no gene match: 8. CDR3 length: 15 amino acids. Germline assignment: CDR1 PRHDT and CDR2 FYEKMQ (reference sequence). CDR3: CASTPLRGRTDTQYF. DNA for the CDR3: TGTGCCAGCACCCCCTTAAGGGGGCGCACAGATACGCAGTATTTT.

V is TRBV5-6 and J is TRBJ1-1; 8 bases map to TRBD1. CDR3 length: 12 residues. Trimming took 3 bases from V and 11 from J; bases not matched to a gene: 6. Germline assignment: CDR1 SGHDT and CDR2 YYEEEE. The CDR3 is CASSSQGAGAFF. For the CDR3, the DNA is TGTGCCAGCAGCTCTCAGGGGGCCGGGGCTTTCTTT.

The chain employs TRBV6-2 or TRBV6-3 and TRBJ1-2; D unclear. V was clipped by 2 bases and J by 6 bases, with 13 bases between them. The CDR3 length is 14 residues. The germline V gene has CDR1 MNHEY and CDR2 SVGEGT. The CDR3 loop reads CASSYAGERNGYTF. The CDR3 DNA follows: TGTGCCAGCAGTTACGCTGGGGAGAGGAATGGCTACACCTTC.

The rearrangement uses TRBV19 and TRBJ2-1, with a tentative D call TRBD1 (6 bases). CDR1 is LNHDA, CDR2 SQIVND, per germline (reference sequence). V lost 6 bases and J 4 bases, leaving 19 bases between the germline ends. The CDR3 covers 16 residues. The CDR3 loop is CASRSLSTGPYNEQFF. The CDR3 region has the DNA TGTGCCAGTAGGAGCCTCTCGACAGGCCCTTACAATGAGCAGTTCTTC.

CDR3 in amino acids: CASSRQPTGRNTIYF. In DNA, the CDR3 is TGTGCCAGCAGCCGGCAGCCGACAGGGCGAAACACCATATATTTT. The V and J genes are TRBV7-6 and TRBJ1-3; 7 bases are shared with TRBD1. V lost 5 bases, J lost 5 bases, and 9 bases stayed unmatched. This CDR3 has 15 amino acids. Looked up from germline, CDR1 is SGHVS and CDR2 is FNYEAQ.

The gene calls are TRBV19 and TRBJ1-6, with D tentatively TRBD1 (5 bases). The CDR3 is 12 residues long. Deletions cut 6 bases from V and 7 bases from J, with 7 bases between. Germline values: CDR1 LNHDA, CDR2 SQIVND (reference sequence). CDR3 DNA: TGTGCCAGTAGAGGGGTGAATTCACCCCTCCACTTT. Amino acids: CASRGVNSPLHF.

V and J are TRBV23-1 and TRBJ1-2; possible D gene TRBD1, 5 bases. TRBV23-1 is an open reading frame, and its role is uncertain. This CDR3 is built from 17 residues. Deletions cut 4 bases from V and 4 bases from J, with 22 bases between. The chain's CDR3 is CASSPVGLSPARYGYTF. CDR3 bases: TGCGCCAGCAGTCCCGTGGGGCTCTCTCCCGCTCGCTATGGCTACACCTTC.

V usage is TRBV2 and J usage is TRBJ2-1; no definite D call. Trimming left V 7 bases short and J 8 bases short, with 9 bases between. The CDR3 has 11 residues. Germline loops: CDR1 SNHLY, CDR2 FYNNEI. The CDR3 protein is CASTGYDEQFF. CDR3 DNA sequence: TGTGCCAGCACCGGGTACGATGAGCAGTTCTTC.

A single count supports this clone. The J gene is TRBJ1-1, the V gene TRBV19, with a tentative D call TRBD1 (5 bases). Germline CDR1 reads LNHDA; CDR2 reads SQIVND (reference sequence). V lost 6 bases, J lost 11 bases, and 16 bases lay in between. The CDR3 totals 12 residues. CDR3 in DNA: TGTGCCAGTAGGACCCCGCCCCGGGGGGCTTTCTTT. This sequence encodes CASRTPPRGAFF.

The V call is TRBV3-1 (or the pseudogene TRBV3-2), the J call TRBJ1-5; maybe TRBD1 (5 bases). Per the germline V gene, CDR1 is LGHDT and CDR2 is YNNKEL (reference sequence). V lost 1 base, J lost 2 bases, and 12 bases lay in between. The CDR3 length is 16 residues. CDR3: CASSQGWQGGNQPQHF. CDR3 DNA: TGTGCCAGCAGCCAAGGTTGGCAGGGCGGCAATCAGCCCCAGCATTTT.